The 20 T cell receptor beta chains reported below all come from one sample, sequenced in a study of beta chain features in type 1 diabetes. Notes on the study in general: TCRB CDR3s from Type 1 diabetes patients were moderately but significantly shorter in all four CD4+ subsets.

Their antigen targets remain unknown. Investigators reverse transcribed all isolated RNA, so they sequenced expressed TCRB transcripts. TCRdb keeps only in-frame clones here, not all; method: immunoSEQ multiplex PCR. This sample has about 340,000 clones, with about 13% found just once. Material: naive CD4+ T cells from blood. These TCRs come from a woman younger than 35 with type 1 diabetes.

This clone was counted only a few times. The genes are TRBV10-3 and TRBJ2-7, with 8 bases lining up with TRBD2. This CDR3 comprises 14 residues. The V gene end was trimmed by 5 bases and the J gene end by 1 base; junction bases not matched to a gene: 4. Germline V gene lookup returns CDR1 ENHRY and CDR2 SYGVKD. CDR3 in amino acids: CAISRLAGSYEQYV. The CDR3 nucleotides are TGTGCCATCAGTCGGCTAGCGGGTTCCTACGAGCAGTACGTC.

The chain recombines TRBV29-1 with TRBJ1-1; 10 bases are shared with TRBD1. The CDR3 has 14 amino acids. V trimming: 6 bases; J trimming: 5 bases; junction bases outside the gene matches: 9. Looked up from germline, CDR1 is SQVTM and CDR2 is ANQGSEA. In DNA form, the CDR3 reads TGCAGCGTCTGGACAGGGGGAGATTCTACTGAAGCTTTCTTT. This gives the protein CSVWTGGDSTEAFF.

This clone was counted a few times. For the CDR3, the DNA is TGTGCCAGCAGTAATTCAGACAGGGGTGATGGCTACACCTTC. Translation gives CASSNSDRGDGYTF. The rearrangement joins TRBV2 to TRBJ1-2; 8 bases agree with TRBD1. CDR3 length equals 14 residues. The germline gives CDR1 SNHLY, CDR2 FYNNEI. J lost 6 bases, V lost 5 bases, and 8 bases had no gene match.

The V gene is TRBV10-3, the J gene TRBJ2-1; no firm D call. The CDR3 length is 16 residues. Per the germline V gene, CDR1 is ENHRY and CDR2 is SYGVKD. Trimming took off 6 bases at V and 3 bases at J, with 18 bases between the two ends. In DNA form, the CDR3 reads TGTGCCATCAGCCCGGCGGCGAGCGCCAACTACAATGAGCAGTTCTTC. This encodes CAISPAASANYNEQFF.

The rearrangement links TRBV30 to TRBJ2-7; TRBD2 might be the D (5 bases). CDR3 length: 12 amino acids. Looked up from germline, CDR1 is GTSNPN and CDR2 is SVGIG (reference sequence). V lost 5 bases, J lost 6 bases, and 14 bases lay in between. The CDR3 DNA reads as TGTGCCTGGGCCCGAAGGGAGAGCGAGCAGTACTTC. It codes for CAWARRESEQYF.

Only a few counts were recorded for this clone. V is TRBV6-5 and J is TRBJ2-7; the match to TRBD1 covers 9 bases. With V trimmed by 5 bases and J by 4 bases, 9 bases remained unmatched. CDR1 is MNHEY and CDR2 is SVGAGI in the germline V gene. The CDR3 sequence is 15 residues long. The CDR3 region has the DNA TGTGCCAGCAGTACCGGGACAGGGACAATTTACGAGCAGTACGTC. Translation gives CASSTGTGTIYEQYV.

This clone occurred a few times. This rearrangement joins TRBV15 to TRBJ1-1, with D tentatively TRBD1 (6 bases). V was pared by 7 bases and J by 2 bases, with 11 bases between. This CDR3 is built from 13 residues. CDR1 is LNHNV and CDR2 is YYDKDF in the germline V gene (reference sequence). The CDR3 coding sequence is TGTGCCACCAACTTACAGGGAAACACTGAAGCTTTCTTT. This gives the protein CATNLQGNTEAFF.

The table lists this clone with a few counts. The chain employs TRBV5-1 and TRBJ2-3; 8 nucleotides agree with TRBD2. Germline V gives CDR1 SGHRS, CDR2 YFSETQ. The junction had 11 bases not matched to a gene; V was cut back by 8 bases and J by 6 bases. This CDR3 is built from 14 residues. The CDR3 coding sequence is TGCGCCAGTTGCGTAGCGGGATCCGCGGATACGCAGTATTTT. This translates into CASCVAGSADTQYF.

Only a few counts were recorded for this clone. J is TRBJ1-2 and V is TRBV5-6, with D possibly matching TRBD1 (5 bases). The CDR3 consists of 13 residues. Germline lookup yields CDR1 SGHDT and CDR2 YYEEEE. V was shortened by 5 bases and J by 4 bases, with 12 bases between the two germline ends. CDR3 sequence reads: CASRVDRTYGYTF. The CDR3 DNA reads as TGTGCCAGCAGGGTCGACAGAACCTATGGCTACACCTTC.

The chain recombines TRBV13 with TRBJ1-1; D is unresolved. V lost 2 bases and J 6 bases, leaving 10 bases between the germline ends. This CDR3 spans 13 amino acids. The germline gives CDR1 PRHDT, CDR2 FYEKMQ (reference sequence). DNA for the CDR3: TGTGCCAGCAGCTTAAGAGGGAGGGCTGAAGCTTTCTTT. Its protein product is CASSLRGRAEAFF.

About this clone itself: A junction boundary mismatches the germline segment, possibly from a read error. V gene TRBV20-1 combines with J gene TRBJ1-1, with 7 bases lining up with TRBD1. The CDR3 is 11 residues long. Germline V gives CDR1 DFQATT, CDR2 SNEGSKA (reference sequence). DNA of the CDR3: TGTACGGGGGCAGGGGGAACTGAAGCTTTCTTT. Translating it yields CTGAGGTEAFF.

This sequence joins TRBV5-4 and TRBJ1-2, with 9 bases fitting TRBD1. Trimming at V came to 3 bases and at J to 1 base, leaving 4 bases not matched to a gene. The CDR3 is 15 amino acids. Germline CDR1 reads SGHNT; CDR2 reads YYREEE (reference sequence). The CDR3 bases are TGTGCCAGCAGCTGGAGACAGGGGGTTAACTATGGCTACACCTTC. It codes for CASSWRQGVNYGYTF.

The chain combines TRBV4-1 with TRBJ1-4; TRBD1 aligns across 7 bases. Germline V gene lookup returns CDR1 MGHRA and CDR2 YSYEKL. CDR3 length equals 19 residues. The junction had 17 bases not matched to a gene; V was cut back by 1 base and J by 6 bases. CDR3 sequence (DNA): TGCGCCAGCAGCCAAGCCCTTCGCACCCGGGACAGAGGCTATGAAAAACTGTTTTTT. Translating it yields CASSQALRTRDRGYEKLFF.

This chain joins TRBV11-2 and TRBJ2-5; 12 bases agree with TRBD2. The CDR3 runs to 15 residues. Germline V gene lookup returns CDR1 SGHAT and CDR2 FQNNGV. V dropped 3 bases and J dropped 5; count of bases not matched to a gene: 4. The CDR3 region is CASSFRLAGDETQYF. The CDR3 bases are TGTGCCAGCAGCTTCCGACTAGCGGGAGATGAGACCCAGTACTTC.

This clone was seen more than once but under ten times. V gene TRBV18 combines with J gene TRBJ2-5; D perhaps matches TRBD1 (6 bases). This CDR3 comprises 12 residues. Germline values: CDR1 KGHSH, CDR2 LQKENI. Trimming pared 3 bases from V and 10 bases from J, leaving 12 bases between. The CDR3 region is CASSPQGLDQYF. CDR3 coding DNA: TGTGCCAGCTCACCCCAGGGGTTGGACCAGTACTTC.

This clone has just a few counts. The chain is built from TRBV6-6 and TRBJ2-1; TRBD2 matches at 11 bases. J was trimmed by 4 bases and V by 5 bases; bases with no gene match: 7. CDR1 is MNHNY, CDR2 SVGAGI, per germline (reference sequence). The CDR3 spans 16 residues. The CDR3 is CASSPRLAGPYNEQFF. Written as DNA, the CDR3 is TGTGCCAGCAGTCCCCGACTAGCGGGACCTTACAATGAGCAGTTCTTC.

This chain uses TRBV7-2 with TRBJ1-3, with D unresolved. Trimming took off 1 base at V and 4 bases at J, with 5 bases between the two ends. Germline V gene sequence: CDR1 SGHTA, CDR2 FQGNSA. CDR3 length: 13 residues. As DNA, the CDR3 is TGTGCCAGCAGCTTAGGGCGGGGAAACACCATATATTTT. Protein sequence: CASSLGRGNTIYF.

In this sample, this clone turned up a few times. This sequence joins TRBV19 and TRBJ2-5; 8 positions agree with TRBD2. V dropped 3 bases and J dropped 5; count of bases not matched to a gene: 11. The CDR3 contains 16 residues. Looked up from germline, CDR1 is LNHDA and CDR2 is SQIVND (reference sequence). CDR3 sequence reads: CASSIWGQREWETQYF. DNA of the CDR3: TGTGCCAGTAGTATTTGGGGGCAGCGGGAGTGGGAGACCCAGTACTTC.

V is TRBV7-8 and J is TRBJ2-2, with 8 nucleotides matching TRBD1. The V gene's germline CDR1 is SGHVS and CDR2 FQNEAQ. With V trimmed by 5 bases and J by 7 bases, 9 bases remained unmatched. This CDR3 has 15 residues. The CDR3 coding sequence is TGTGCCAGCAGCACCAAAGACAGGGGTAGCGGGGAGCTGTTTTTT. This codes for CASSTKDRGSGELFF.

This clone came up a few times. The V call is TRBV7-6, the J call TRBJ2-7, with 11 bases aligning to TRBD2. This CDR3 region has 14 residues. Germline V gives CDR1 SGHVS, CDR2 FNYEAQ. The trim removed 4 bases at V and 2 bases at J, leaving 1 base unmatched. This chain's CDR3 is CASSYSGRAYEQYF. CDR3 bases: TGTGCCAGCAGCTATAGCGGGAGGGCCTACGAGCAGTACTTC.